The 28 T cell receptor beta chains presented below share a single source sample, sequenced in a study of T cell repertoires in cytomegalovirus infection. No antigen has been identified for these receptors. TCRdb itself ran the reads through MiXCR, one entry per CDR3 protein. The sample consists of some 500,000 distinct CDR3 sequences, around 35% of them appearing once. The specimen comprised cultured PBMCs, sampled from culture after CMV antigen stimulation. All receptors come from a human donor in good health (CMV status not recorded). Some clones in this sample may be carry-over from other donors' samples.

The CDR3 here is CASSPRLDRSRTSGTTLETQYF. The CDR3 nucleotides read TGTGCCAGCAGCCCAAGGCTTGACAGGAGCCGGACTAGCGGGACCACTTTAGAGACCCAGTACTTC. The V gene is TRBV5-6, the J gene TRBJ2-5; TRBD2 agrees at 12 bases. The ends lost 4 bases at V and 4 bases at J; junction bases unmatched: 26. Germline values: CDR1 SGHDT, CDR2 YYEEEE. This CDR3 region has 22 residues.

In DNA form, the CDR3 reads TGTGCCAGCAGCTTACGTTGGGGGCTAGCGGGAGGTGGGAATGAGCAGTTCTTC. Protein sequence: CASSLRWGLAGGGNEQFF. The chain couples TRBV7-2 to TRBJ2-1; 11 positions agree with TRBD2. The CDR3 is 18 amino acids. The J segment lost 7 bases and the V segment lost 2 bases, leaving 13 bases of the junction unmatched. CDR1 and CDR2 (germline): SGHTA, FQGNSA.

This clonotype showed up just a few times. DNA of the CDR3: TGTGCCAGCAGTGCAACCAGCGGGATCTCCTACGAGCAGTACTTC. The encoded protein is CASSATSGISYEQYF. V usage is TRBV6-1 and J usage is TRBJ2-7; 7 bases are shared with TRBD2. Germline CDR1 MNHNS, CDR2 SASEGT. The CDR3 extends over 15 amino acids. Trimming at V came to 4 bases and at J to 0 bases, leaving 6 bases not matched to a gene.

The gene calls are TRBV6-6 and TRBJ2-2; 11 nucleotides line up with TRBD2. V was clipped by 5 bases and J by 3 bases; unmatched bases: 2. There are 15 residues in the CDR3. The germline V gene has CDR1 MNHNY and CDR2 SVGAGI (reference sequence). CDR3 residues: CASSQLAGDTGELFF. CDR3 coding DNA: TGTGCCAGCAGTCAACTAGCGGGAGACACCGGGGAGCTGTTTTTT.

This clonotype was counted only a few times. The chain employs TRBV11-1 and TRBJ2-1; 10 bases line up with TRBD2. The trim removed 1 base at V and 10 bases at J, leaving 7 bases unmatched. This CDR3 comprises 15 residues. Germline-derived CDR1 and CDR2 are SGHAT and FQDESV (reference sequence). The chain's CDR3 is CASSLVAGGRGEQFF. The CDR3 nucleotides read TGTGCCAGCAGCTTAGTAGCGGGGGGCCGTGGGGAGCAGTTCTTC. The variable domain in full, completed from reference TRBV11-1 and TRBJ2-1, reads EAEVAQSPRYKITEKSQAVAFWCDPISGHATLYWYRQILGQGPELLVQFQDESVVDDSQLPKDRFSAERLKGVDSTLKIQPAELGDSAMYLCASSLVAGGRGEQFFGPGTRLTVL.

The rearrangement links TRBV28 to TRBJ1-5, with D perhaps TRBD1 (5 bases). This CDR3 has 16 amino acids. Germline V lookup: CDR1 MDHEN, CDR2 SYDVKM. V lost 2 bases and J 1 base, leaving 12 bases between the germline ends. The CDR3 spells CASSLMGEGSNQPQHF. Here the CDR3 DNA reads TGTGCCAGCAGTTTAATGGGGGAGGGGAGCAATCAGCCCCAGCATTTT.

This clonotype was seen a handful of times. The chain carries TRBV10-3 and TRBJ1-1; the match to TRBD1 covers 7 bases. Per the germline V gene, CDR1 is ENHRY and CDR2 is SYGVKD. The CDR3 extends over 13 amino acids. V lost 6 bases and J lost 1; bases outside the gene matches: 2. The CDR3 DNA reads TGTGCCATCAGGGGACAGCAGAACACTGAAGCTTTCTTT. It translates to CAIRGQQNTEAFF.

In the case of this clonotype: This may stem from a read error, because a much larger clone lies one nucleotide away. The chain couples TRBV10-3 to TRBJ1-1, with 8 positions matching TRBD1. V shed 6 bases, J shed 1 base, and the junction held 1 base outside the gene matches. CDR1 and CDR2 from the germline V gene are ENHRY and SYGVKD. The length of the CDR3 is 13 residues. The CDR3 is CAISGQGNTEAFF. The CDR3 bases are TGTGCCATCAGCGGACAGGGGAACACTGAAGCTTTCTTT.

The chain uses TRBV4-3 and TRBJ2-4; 11 bases are shared with TRBD2. Trimming at V came to 0 bases and at J to 11 bases, leaving 15 bases not matched to a gene. CDR1 is LGHNA and CDR2 is YSLEER in the germline V gene. The CDR3 is 18 residues long. CDR3 coding DNA: TGCGCCAGCAGCCAAGAAAGGAATCTAGCGGGAGGTCCCTTTTTTCAGTACTTC. It specifies CASSQERNLAGGPFFQYF.

This chain connects TRBV10-3 to TRBJ1-5; 7 bases map to TRBD1. V lost 10 bases to trimming and J lost 0 bases; unmatched junction nucleotides: 3. The CDR3 spans 13 residues. Germline lookup yields CDR1 ENHRY and CDR2 SYGVKD. CDR3 residues: CATGTDSNQPQHF. Written as DNA, the CDR3 is TGTGCCACCGGGACAGATAGCAATCAGCCCCAGCATTTT.

V usage is TRBV20-1 and J usage is TRBJ2-3, with TRBD2 identical over 11 bases. CDR1 is DFQATT and CDR2 is SNEGSKA in the germline V gene (reference sequence). CDR3 size: 16 residues. With 3 bases clipped from V and 3 bases from J, the junction kept 8 bases outside the gene matches. The DNA of the CDR3 is TGCAGTGCTAGTACCCGACTAGCGGGAACGACAGATACGCAGTATTTT. Translating it yields CSASTRLAGTTDTQYF.

A few counts support this clonotype. The chain combines TRBV28 with TRBJ1-5; 8 nucleotides line up with TRBD1. The CDR3 sequence is 15 residues long. Germline V gives CDR1 MDHEN, CDR2 SYDVKM. J gave up 6 bases and V 4 bases, and 8 bases lay outside the gene matches. This CDR3 reads CASSSGQGDTQPQHF. The CDR3 DNA follows: TGTGCCAGCAGTTCCGGACAGGGTGATACTCAGCCCCAGCATTTT.

The genes are TRBV6-1 and TRBJ2-7; D call uncertain. CDR1 is MNHNS and CDR2 is SASEGT in the germline V gene. Deletions cut 2 bases from V and 3 bases from J, with 8 bases between. CDR3 length: 13 amino acids. CDR3 coding DNA: TGTGCCAGCAGTGAATATCACCTCTACGAGCAGTACGTC. Its translation: CASSEYHLYEQYV.

The gene calls are TRBV19 and TRBJ2-3; D remains unclear. The CDR3 has 14 residues. Germline CDR1 reads LNHDA; CDR2 reads SQIVND (reference sequence). Trimming removed 7 bases at V and 1 base at J, with 12 bases between. The CDR3 coding sequence is TGTGCCAGTACGGAATTCGGGCGCACAGATACGCAGTATTTT. Protein product: CASTEFGRTDTQYF.

This clonotype was seen only a few times. J is TRBJ2-1 and V is TRBV5-1, with D possibly TRBD2 on 5 matching bases. V was shortened by 6 bases and J by 5 bases, with 18 bases between the two germline ends. This CDR3 is 15 amino acids long. CDR1 is SGHRS and CDR2 is YFSETQ in the germline V gene. The CDR3 DNA reads TGCGCCAGCAAAGGTCCGAGGGTCAATGACAATGAGCAGTTCTTC. Translating gives CASKGPRVNDNEQFF.

This clonotype was seen a handful of times. The CDR3 loop is CASSTDRGLTGELFF. CDR3 in DNA: TGTGCCAGCAGTACAGACAGGGGGCTCACCGGGGAGCTGTTTTTT. The J gene is TRBJ2-2, the V gene TRBV12-3 or TRBV12-4; 10 bases map to TRBD1. CDR3 length: 15 residues. With V trimmed by 5 bases and J by 4 bases, 4 bases remained unmatched.

The gene calls are TRBV5-1 and TRBJ2-1, with TRBD2 matching over 8 bases. The germline CDR1 and CDR2 sequences are SGHRS and YFSETQ. CDR3 length: 15 amino acids. V lost 2 bases and J lost 5; bases outside the gene matches: 6. The CDR3 DNA reads as TGCGCCAGCAGCTTCGGGAGGGCCCGGAACAATGAGCAGTTCTTC. Translation gives CASSFGRARNNEQFF.

This clonotype came up a few times. This chain connects TRBV5-1 to TRBJ2-2, with 9 nucleotides matching TRBD2. Trimming cost V 4 bases and J 1 base; bases outside gene matches: 8. The CDR3 covers 17 residues. Germline CDR1 and CDR2: SGHRS and YFSETQ. The CDR3 reads CASSQKVTSGNTGELFF. The CDR3 DNA follows: TGCGCCAGCAGCCAAAAAGTGACTAGCGGGAACACCGGGGAGCTGTTTTTT.

The chain couples TRBV4-3 to TRBJ2-3, with D possibly matching TRBD2 (6 bases). Germline CDR1 and CDR2: LGHNA and YSLEER. V was pared by 0 bases and J by 7 bases, with 11 bases between. This CDR3 region has 14 residues. Here the CDR3 reads CASSQDGRQYTQYF. As DNA, the CDR3 is TGCGCCAGCAGCCAAGATGGGAGGCAATATACGCAGTATTTT.

This clonotype appeared once. The chain employs TRBV11-2 and TRBJ2-1, with 8 bases lining up with TRBD2. V was clipped by 0 bases and J by 2 bases; unmatched bases: 6. Germline lookup yields CDR1 SGHAT and CDR2 FQNNGV. The CDR3 has 17 amino acids. The CDR3 protein is CASSLEEGSGAYNEQFF. For the CDR3, the DNA is TGTGCCAGCAGCTTAGAAGAGGGTAGCGGGGCCTACAATGAGCAGTTCTTC.

This clonotype has a single count. V and J are TRBV4-1 and TRBJ2-5; TRBD1 is a possible D gene (5 bases). The V gene lost 1 base and the J gene lost 7 bases, with 16 bases spanning the gap. CDR3 length: 15 residues. Germline CDR1 and CDR2: MGHRA and YSYEKL. CDR3 coding DNA: TGCGCCAGCAGCCAAGTAAGGGGCACCTCAGGGACCCAGTACTTC. Protein: CASSQVRGTSGTQYF.

This clonotype was seen a few times. The chain couples TRBV7-2 to TRBJ2-2; unclear D gene. Trimming removed 5 bases from V and 8 bases from J, with 9 bases in between. Germline V gives CDR1 SGHTA, CDR2 FQGNSA. The CDR3 consists of 12 residues. The CDR3 coding sequence is TGTGCCAGCAGCATGGTCCAGGGGGAGCTGTTTTTT. It translates to CASSMVQGELFF.

This sequence joins TRBV6-2 or TRBV6-3 and TRBJ2-3; 10 bases match TRBD2. V dropped 4 bases and J dropped 1; count of bases not matched to a gene: 14. Germline V gene lookup returns CDR1 MNHEY and CDR2 SVGEGT. The CDR3 loop spans 19 amino acids. CDR3 nucleotide sequence: TGTGCCAGCAGTTTCAGGAAGAGCGGGAGGGTCTGGGGCACAGATACGCAGTATTTT. Translating it yields CASSFRKSGRVWGTDTQYF.

The sample holds a few counts of this clonotype. This chain joins TRBV6-2 or TRBV6-3 and TRBJ2-1; possible D gene TRBD2, 6 bases. Trimming stripped 7 bases from V and 8 bases from J, with 15 bases between. CDR1 and CDR2 from the germline V gene are MNHEY and SVGEGT. The CDR3 length is 13 residues. The CDR3 nucleotides are TGTGCCAGCACCAGACTAGGGCCGGATGAGCAGTTCTTC. This gives the protein CASTRLGPDEQFF.

This chain connects TRBV7-3 to TRBJ2-5, with TRBD2 identical over 7 bases. CDR3 length: 16 residues. Looked up from germline, CDR1 is SGHTA and CDR2 is FQGTGA. V shed 0 bases, J shed 3 bases, and the junction held 7 bases outside the gene matches. CDR3 sequence (DNA): TGTGCCAGCAGCTTAACAGGAGCTAGCGGAAAAGAGACCCAGTACTTC. It yields the protein CASSLTGASGKETQYF.

CDR3 nucleotide sequence: TGTGCCAGCTCGGGGAGGCGCTCTGGGGCCAACGTCCTGACTTTC. The encoded protein is CASSGRRSGANVLTF. The chain has TRBV5-4 and TRBJ2-6; perhaps TRBD2 as D (6 bases). V gave up 7 bases and J gave up 0 bases, with 11 bases separating them. The CDR3 sequence is 15 residues long. Germline-derived CDR1 and CDR2 are SGHNT and YYREEE (reference sequence). The entire variable domain, with the rest obtained from reference TRBV5-4 and TRBJ2-6, is as follows: ETGVTQSPTHLIKTRGQQVTLRCSSQSGHNTVSWYQQALGQGPQFIFQYYREEENGRGNFPPRFSGLQFPNYSSELNVNALELDDSALYLCASSGRRSGANVLTFGAGSRLTVL.

Many counts were recorded for this clonotype. The V call is TRBV7-8, the J call TRBJ2-1, with 11 bases aligning to TRBD2. The J segment lost 0 bases and the V segment lost 5 bases, leaving 3 bases of the junction unmatched. Germline V gives CDR1 SGHVS, CDR2 FQNEAQ. The CDR3 consists of 16 residues. The CDR3 DNA follows: TGTGCCAGCAGCATACTAGCGGGAGACTCCTACAATGAGCAGTTCTTC. Protein product: CASSILAGDSYNEQFF. Complete variable domain (other parts from reference TRBV7-8 and TRBJ2-1): GAGVSQSPRYKVAKRGQDVALRCDPISGHVSLFWYQQALGQGPEFLTYFQNEAQLDKSGLPSDRFFAERPEGSVSTLKIQRTQQEDSAVYLCASSILAGDSYNEQFFGPGTRLTVL.

This chain's CDR3 is CATSGNQQGAGQPQHF. For the CDR3, the DNA is TGTGCCACCAGCGGGAACCAGCAGGGGGCTGGTCAGCCCCAGCATTTT. J is TRBJ1-5 and V is TRBV15, with 8 bases that match TRBD1. The V gene end was trimmed by 5 bases and the J gene end by 6 bases; junction bases not matched to a gene: 12. CDR3 length: 16 amino acids. CDR1 is LNHNV and CDR2 is YYDKDF in the germline V gene (reference sequence).